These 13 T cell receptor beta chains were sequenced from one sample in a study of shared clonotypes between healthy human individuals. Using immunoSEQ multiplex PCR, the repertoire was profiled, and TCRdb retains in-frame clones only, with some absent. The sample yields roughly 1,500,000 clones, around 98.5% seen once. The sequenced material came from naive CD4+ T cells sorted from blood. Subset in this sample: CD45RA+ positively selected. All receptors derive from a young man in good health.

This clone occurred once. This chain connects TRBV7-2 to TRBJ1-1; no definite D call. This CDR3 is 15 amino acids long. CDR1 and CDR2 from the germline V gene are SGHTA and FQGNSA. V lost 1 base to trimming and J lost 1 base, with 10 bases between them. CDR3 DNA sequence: TGTGCCAGCAGCTTAGTTGTCATCGGGAACACTGAAGCTTTCTTT. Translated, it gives CASSLVVIGNTEAFF. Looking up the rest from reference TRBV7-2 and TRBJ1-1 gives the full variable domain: GAGVSQSPSNKVTEKGKDVELRCDPISGHTALYWYRQSLGQGLEFLIYFQGNSAPDKSGLPSDRFSAERTGGSVSTLTIQRTQQEDSAVYLCASSLVVIGNTEAFFGQGTRLTVV.

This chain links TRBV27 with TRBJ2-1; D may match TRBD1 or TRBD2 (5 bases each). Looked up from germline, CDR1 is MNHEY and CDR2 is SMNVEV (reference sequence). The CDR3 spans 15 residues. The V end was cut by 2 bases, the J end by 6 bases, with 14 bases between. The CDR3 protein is CASSLGGSSSNEQFF. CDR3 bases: TGTGCCAGCAGTTTAGGGGGTAGCTCAAGCAATGAGCAGTTCTTC.

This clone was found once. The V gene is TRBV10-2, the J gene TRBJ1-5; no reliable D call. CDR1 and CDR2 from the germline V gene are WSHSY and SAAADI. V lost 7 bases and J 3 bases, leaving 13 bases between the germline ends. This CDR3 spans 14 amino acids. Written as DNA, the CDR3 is TGCGCCAGCACCAGCCGGCCGAACAATCAGCCCCAGCATTTT. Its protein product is CASTSRPNNQPQHF.

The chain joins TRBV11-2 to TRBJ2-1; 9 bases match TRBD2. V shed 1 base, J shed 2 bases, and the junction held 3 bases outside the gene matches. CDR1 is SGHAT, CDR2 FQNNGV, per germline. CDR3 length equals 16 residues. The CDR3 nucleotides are TGTGCCAGCAGCTTAGTGCCTAGCGGGGCCTACAATGAGCAGTTCTTC. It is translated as CASSLVPSGAYNEQFF. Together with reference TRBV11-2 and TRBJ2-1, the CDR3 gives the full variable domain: EAGVAQSPRYKIIEKRQSVAFWCNPISGHATLYWYQQILGQGPKLLIQFQNNGVVDDSQLPKDRFSAERLKGVDSTLKIQPAKLEDSAVYLCASSLVPSGAYNEQFFGPGTRLTVL.

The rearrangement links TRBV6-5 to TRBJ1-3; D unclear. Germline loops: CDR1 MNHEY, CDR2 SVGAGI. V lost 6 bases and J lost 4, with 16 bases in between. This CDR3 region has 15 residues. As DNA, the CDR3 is TGTGCCAGCAGCCTACTCGGTGGGAGAGGAAACACCATATATTTT. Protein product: CASSLLGGRGNTIYF.

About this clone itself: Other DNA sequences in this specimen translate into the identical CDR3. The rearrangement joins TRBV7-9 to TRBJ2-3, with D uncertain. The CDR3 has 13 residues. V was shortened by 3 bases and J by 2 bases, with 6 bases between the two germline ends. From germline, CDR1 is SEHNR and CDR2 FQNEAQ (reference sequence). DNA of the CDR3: TGTGCCAGCAGCTTGCAGTCCACAGATACGCAGTATTTT. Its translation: CASSLQSTDTQYF.

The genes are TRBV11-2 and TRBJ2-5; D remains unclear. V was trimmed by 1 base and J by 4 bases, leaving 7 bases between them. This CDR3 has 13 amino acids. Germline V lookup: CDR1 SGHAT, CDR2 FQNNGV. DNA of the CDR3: TGTGCCAGCAGCTTAGGTACAAGAGAGACCCAGTACTTC. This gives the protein CASSLGTRETQYF.

The CDR3 DNA follows: TGTGCCTGGAGTGTTTCAGGTCGTGAGCAGTTCTTC. This codes for CAWSVSGREQFF. The V call is TRBV30, the J call TRBJ2-1, with no clear D. Trimming took 0 bases from V and 9 from J, leaving 9 bases between them. Germline values: CDR1 GTSNPN, CDR2 SVGIG (reference sequence). CDR3 length: 12 residues.

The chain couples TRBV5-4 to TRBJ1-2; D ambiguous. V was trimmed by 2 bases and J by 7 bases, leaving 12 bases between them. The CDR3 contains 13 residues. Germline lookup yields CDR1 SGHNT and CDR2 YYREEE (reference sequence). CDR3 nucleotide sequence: TGTGCCAGCAGCTTAGACTATTGGGGTGGCTACACCTTC. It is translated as CASSLDYWGGYTF.

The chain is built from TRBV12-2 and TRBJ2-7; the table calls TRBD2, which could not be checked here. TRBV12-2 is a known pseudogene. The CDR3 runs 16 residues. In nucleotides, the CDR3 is TGTGCAAGTCGCGCCGGACTAGCGGGAAGGGTCTACGAGCAGTACTTC. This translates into CASRAGLAGRVYEQYF.

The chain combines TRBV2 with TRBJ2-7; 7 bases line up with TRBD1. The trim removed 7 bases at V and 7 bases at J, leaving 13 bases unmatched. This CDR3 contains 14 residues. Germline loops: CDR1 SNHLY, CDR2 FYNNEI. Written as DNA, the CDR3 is TGTGCCAGCAAACCGGACAGGAGGTTGGGGGAGCAGTACTTC. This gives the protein CASKPDRRLGEQYF.

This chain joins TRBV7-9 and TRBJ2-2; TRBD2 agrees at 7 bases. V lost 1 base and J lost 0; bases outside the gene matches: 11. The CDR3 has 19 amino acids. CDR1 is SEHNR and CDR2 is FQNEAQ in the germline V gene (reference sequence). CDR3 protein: CASSLVISWLAANTGELFF. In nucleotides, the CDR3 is TGTGCCAGCAGCTTAGTAATTAGCTGGCTAGCGGCGAACACCGGGGAGCTGTTTTTT.

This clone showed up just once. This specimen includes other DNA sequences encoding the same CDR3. DNA of the CDR3: TGTGCCAGCAGCGTAGTGCCTACTAGCACAGATACGCAGTATTTT. Translated: CASSVVPTSTDTQYF. The chain joins TRBV9 to TRBJ2-3; D gene uncertain. Germline CDR1 reads SGDLS; CDR2 reads YYNGEE. The CDR3 consists of 15 residues. Trimming pared 0 bases from V and 0 bases from J, leaving 8 bases between.